This is a list of T cell receptor beta chains from one sample in a study of blood T cell repertoires in COVID-19. The repertoire was sequenced with immunoSEQ multiplex PCR; TCRdb's copy has only in-frame clones and lacks some. This table has about 200,000 clones, more than 75% appearing once. The sequencing input was peripheral blood. These receptors were collected from a man aged 55 to 70 with acute or convalescent COVID-19. Each CDR3 is given with its conserved first and last residue. Clone sizes are given selectively: once, few, many, or a class where the clone is expanded.

v_call	clone_size	cdr3_aa
TRBV19	-	CASSIDEGGYEQYF
TRBV6-1	-	CASSEDYGRVIYGYTF
TRBV29-1	-	CSVEGQGVINEQFF
TRBV19	-	CASSPPAGTGPREQYF
TRBV14	-	CASSRAGGRYNEQFF
TRBV11-3	once	CASSLQGTDTQYF
TRBV7-7	-	CAKVRGTGLALNNEQFF
TRBV5-4	few	CASTSSRGRGETQYF
TRBV2	once	CASSGQGNYEQYF
TRBV7-8	once	CASSLGSGISVYGYTF
TRBV7-9	-	CASSRDRLQGEQYF
TRBV5-1	-	CASSLTAGAGELFF
TRBV7-2	-	CASSLGEVTEAFF
TRBV4-3	medium-sized	CASSQDVAGTTYNEQFF
TRBV18	-	CATTPSGASYNEQFF
TRBV7-8	-	CASSLGWTGEGYTF
TRBV6-5	-	CASSDRGRGNQPQHF
TRBV5-4	-	CASSPGTAISLREQYF
TRBV4-2	-	CASSPPQGRKLFF
TRBV7-6	-	CASSMSGGNSPLHF
TRBV12-2	-	CASRLAPQGPHNEQFF
TRBV6-5	-	CASSPRQGANEKLFF
TRBV9	-	CASSVETPSTGTPNTGELFF
TRBV19	-	CASSTYRGGGELFF
TRBV7-9	-	CASSSTGLAGNEQFF
TRBV19	-	CASSNFRTGRTDTQYF
TRBV4-1	-	CASSQESLFLYGYTF
TRBV15	-	CATSGTTHTGELFF
TRBV6-5	-	CASSYSRGLSGNTIYF
TRBV27	-	CASSPGLAGQAKNIQYF
TRBV10-1	-	CASRDRATYGYTF
TRBV7-3	-	CASTPTSGGSTDTQYF
TRBV19	-	CASSMGQGRGGYTF
TRBV11-2	-	CASSFTRTSGRNTGELFF
TRBV5-1	-	CASSPDPSGEQFF
TRBV13	-	CASSSAGPRAGEQYF
TRBV5-8	-	CASSSRVGAGGSYEQYF
TRBV10-3	-	CAISDVLLRVNYGYTF
TRBV7-2	-	CASSLVAGSGIAFF
TRBV5-1	-	CASSPGVAGGPWDEQFF
TRBV7-2	-	CASSPRVAGAPLSTDTQYF
TRBV5-1	-	CASSSFNILAGGRYNEQFF
TRBV12-3/TRBV12-4	-	CASSWDRGTEQYF
TRBV6-6	-	CASSYGASERETQYF
TRBV5-1	-	CASRSEDLPGALSAGETQYF
TRBV12-3/TRBV12-4	-	CASSQGGAYGYTF
TRBV6-2/TRBV6-3	-	CASSYPLGAGTGLEKDTEAFF
TRBV15	-	CATTRGGGNQPQHF
TRBV5-1	-	CASSLWTSGGTSTDTQYF
TRBV11-2	once	CASSLVQDPSYEQYF
TRBV5-1	-	CASSLLLAGGANEQFF
TRBV7-8	-	CASSTFEGKETQYF